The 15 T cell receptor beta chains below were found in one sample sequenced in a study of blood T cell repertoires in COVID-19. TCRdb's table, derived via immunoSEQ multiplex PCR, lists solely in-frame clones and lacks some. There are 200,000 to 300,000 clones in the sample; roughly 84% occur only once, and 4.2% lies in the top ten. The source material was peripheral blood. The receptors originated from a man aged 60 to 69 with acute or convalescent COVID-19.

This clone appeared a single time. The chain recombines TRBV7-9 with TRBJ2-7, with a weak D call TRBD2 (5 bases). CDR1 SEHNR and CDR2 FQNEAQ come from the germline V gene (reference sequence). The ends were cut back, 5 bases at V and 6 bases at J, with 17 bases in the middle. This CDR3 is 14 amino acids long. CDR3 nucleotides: TGTGCCAGCAGCCCCCTGACCCAGCGGTCCGAGCAGTACTTC. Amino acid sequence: CASSPLTQRSEQYF.

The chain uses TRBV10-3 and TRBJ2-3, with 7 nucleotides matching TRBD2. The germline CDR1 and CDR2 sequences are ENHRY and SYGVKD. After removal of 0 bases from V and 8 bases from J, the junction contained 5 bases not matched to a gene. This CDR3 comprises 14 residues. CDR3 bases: TGTGCCATCAGTGAGTCGTCGACGGGAGGTACGCAGTATTTT. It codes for CAISESSTGGTQYF.

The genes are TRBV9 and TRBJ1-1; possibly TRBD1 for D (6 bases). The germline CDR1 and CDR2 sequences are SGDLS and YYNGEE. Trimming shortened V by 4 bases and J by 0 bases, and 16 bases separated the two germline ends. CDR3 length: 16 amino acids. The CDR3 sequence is CASSPRGGGVNTEAFF. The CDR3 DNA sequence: TGTGCCAGCAGCCCCCGGGGAGGGGGAGTGAACACTGAAGCTTTCTTT.

This CDR3 reads CATSSGAGGEQETQYF. The CDR3 DNA reads as TGTGCCACCAGTAGCGGAGCGGGGGGGGAACAAGAGACCCAGTACTTC. V gene TRBV15 combines with J gene TRBJ2-5; TRBD2 agrees at 10 bases. J lost 2 bases, V lost 6 bases, and 9 bases had no gene match. Germline assignment: CDR1 LNHNV and CDR2 YYDKDF (reference sequence). The length of the CDR3 is 16 residues.

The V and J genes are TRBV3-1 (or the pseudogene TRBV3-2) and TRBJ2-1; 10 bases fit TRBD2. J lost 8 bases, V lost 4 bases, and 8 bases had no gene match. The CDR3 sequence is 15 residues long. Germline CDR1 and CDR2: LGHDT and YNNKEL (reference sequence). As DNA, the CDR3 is TGTGCCAGCAGCCCAGCCAGCGGGGGGGCCCATGAGCAGTTCTTC. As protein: CASSPASGGAHEQFF.

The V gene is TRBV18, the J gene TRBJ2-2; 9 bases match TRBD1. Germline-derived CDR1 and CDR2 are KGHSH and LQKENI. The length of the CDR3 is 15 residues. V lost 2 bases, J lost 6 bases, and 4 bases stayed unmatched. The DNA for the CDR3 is TGTGCCAGCTCACCATCGGGACAGGGCGCCGGGGAGCTGTTTTTT. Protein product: CASSPSGQGAGELFF. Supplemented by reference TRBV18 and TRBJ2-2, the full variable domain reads NAGVMQNPRHLVRRRGQEARLRCSPMKGHSHVYWYRQLPEEGLKFMVYLQKENIIDESGMPKERFSAEFPKEGPSILRIQQVVRGDSAAYFCASSPSGQGAGELFFGEGSRLTVL.

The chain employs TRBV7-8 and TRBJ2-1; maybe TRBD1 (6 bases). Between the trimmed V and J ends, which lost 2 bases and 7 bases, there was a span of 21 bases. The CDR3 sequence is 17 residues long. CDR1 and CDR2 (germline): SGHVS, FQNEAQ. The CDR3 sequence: CASSLMTAGEGGNEQFF. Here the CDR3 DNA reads TGTGCCAGCAGCTTAATGACGGCAGGGGAAGGGGGTAATGAGCAGTTCTTC.

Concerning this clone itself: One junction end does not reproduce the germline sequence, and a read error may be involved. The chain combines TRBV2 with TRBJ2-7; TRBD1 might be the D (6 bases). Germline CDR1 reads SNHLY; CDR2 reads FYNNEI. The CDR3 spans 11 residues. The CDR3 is CASSGHRESNF. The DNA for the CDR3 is TGTGCCAGCAGTGGTCACAGGGAATCCAACTTC.

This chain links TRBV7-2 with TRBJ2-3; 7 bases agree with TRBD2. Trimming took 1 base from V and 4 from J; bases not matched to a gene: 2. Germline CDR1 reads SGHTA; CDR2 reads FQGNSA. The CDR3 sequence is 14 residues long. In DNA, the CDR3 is TGTGCCAGCAGCTTAGAGGGAGGGGCAGATACGCAGTATTTT. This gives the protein CASSLEGGADTQYF. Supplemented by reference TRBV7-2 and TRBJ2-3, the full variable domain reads GAGVSQSPSNKVTEKGKDVELRCDPISGHTALYWYRQSLGQGLEFLIYFQGNSAPDKSGLPSDRFSAERTGGSVSTLTIQRTQQEDSAVYLCASSLEGGADTQYFGPGTRLTVL.

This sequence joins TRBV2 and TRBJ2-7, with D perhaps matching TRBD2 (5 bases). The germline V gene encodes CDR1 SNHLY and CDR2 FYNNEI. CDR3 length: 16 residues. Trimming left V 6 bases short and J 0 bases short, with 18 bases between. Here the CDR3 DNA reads TGTGCCAGCAGGGAGGTCGGCAGACTGAGCTCCTACGAGCAGTACTTC. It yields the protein CASREVGRLSSYEQYF.

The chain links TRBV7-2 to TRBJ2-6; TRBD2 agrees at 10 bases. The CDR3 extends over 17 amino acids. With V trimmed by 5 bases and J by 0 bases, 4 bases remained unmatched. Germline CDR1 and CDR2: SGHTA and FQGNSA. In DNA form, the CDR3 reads TGTGCCAGCAGCGCCGGACTAGCGGTCTCTGGGGCCAACGTCCTGACTTTC. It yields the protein CASSAGLAVSGANVLTF. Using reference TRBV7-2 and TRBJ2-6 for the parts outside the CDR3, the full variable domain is GAGVSQSPSNKVTEKGKDVELRCDPISGHTALYWYRQSLGQGLEFLIYFQGNSAPDKSGLPSDRFSAERTGGSVSTLTIQRTQQEDSAVYLCASSAGLAVSGANVLTFGAGSRLTVL.

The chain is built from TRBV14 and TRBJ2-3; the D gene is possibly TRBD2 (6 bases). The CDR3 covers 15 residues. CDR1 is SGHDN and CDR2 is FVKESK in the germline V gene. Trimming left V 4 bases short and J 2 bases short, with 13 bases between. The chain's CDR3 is CASSPRGRDTDTQYF. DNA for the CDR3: TGTGCCAGCAGCCCCCGGGGGAGAGACACAGATACGCAGTATTTT.

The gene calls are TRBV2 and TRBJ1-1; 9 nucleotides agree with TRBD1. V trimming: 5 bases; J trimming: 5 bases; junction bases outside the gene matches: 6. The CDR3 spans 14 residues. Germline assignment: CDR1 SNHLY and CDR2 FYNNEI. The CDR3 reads CASSPDRGGTEAFF. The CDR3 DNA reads TGTGCCAGCAGTCCGGACAGGGGAGGTACTGAAGCTTTCTTT.

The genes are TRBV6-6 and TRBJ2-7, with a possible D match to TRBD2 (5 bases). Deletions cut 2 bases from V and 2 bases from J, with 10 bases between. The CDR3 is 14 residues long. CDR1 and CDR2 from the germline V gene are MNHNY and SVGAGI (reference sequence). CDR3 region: CASSYPGYAYEQYF. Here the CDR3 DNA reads TGTGCCAGCAGTTACCCGGGGTACGCCTACGAGCAGTACTTC.

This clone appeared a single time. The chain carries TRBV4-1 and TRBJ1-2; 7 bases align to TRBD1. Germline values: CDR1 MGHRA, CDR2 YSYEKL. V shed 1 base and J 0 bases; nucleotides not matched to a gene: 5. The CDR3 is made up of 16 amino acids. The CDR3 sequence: CASSQGPGGANYGYTF. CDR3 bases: TGCGCCAGCAGCCAAGGGCCAGGGGGAGCTAACTATGGCTACACCTTC.